What follows describes a single T cell receptor beta chain. These data originate in a study of blood T cell repertoires in COVID-19. The wider study: The cDNA or gDNA used as material had been derived from T cells, B-cell-depleted T cells, or PBMCs.

Profiled with immunoSEQ multiplex PCR; TCRdb holds only in-frame clones, not every one. The table lists about 360,000 clones, around 88% of them singletons. The CDR3 runs to 17 residues. Per the germline V gene, CDR1 is MGHDK and CDR2 is SYGVNS. Losses at the gene ends were 1 base for V and 7 bases for J; bases not matched to a gene: 7. Sequencing was performed on peripheral blood. The rearrangement uses TRBV25-1 and TRBJ2-2; 12 positions match TRBD2. The source of this sequence is a woman aged 60-70 years with COVID-19, enrolled during active disease. The CDR3 DNA reads TGTGCCAGCAGTGAATTGACTAGCGGGGGATTCGGCGGGGAGCTGTTTTTT. This codes for CASSELTSGGFGGELFF.